This T cell receptor beta chain was recovered during a study of metastatic and nonmetastatic thyroid tumors. Each patient went into thyroid surgery without having received any treatment. TCRdb re-called the PCR reads with MiXCR. The sample holds around 25,000 clones, more than 13% seen once. The germline CDR1 and CDR2 sequences are MDHEN and SYDVKM. Between the trimmed V and J ends, which lost 7 bases and 4 bases, there was a span of 11 bases. The CDR3 spans 12 residues. This clone was counted at least ten times. The sample consisted of blood. This clonotype was obtained from a female donor with papillary thyroid cancer or a benign thyroid nodule (not recorded which). Some clones in this sample may be carry-over from other donors' samples. The V and J genes are TRBV28 and TRBJ2-7, with D unclear. The CDR3 DNA reads as TGTGCCAGCAAATCTGGATATTACGAGCAGTACTTC. Translated, it gives CASKSGYYEQYF.